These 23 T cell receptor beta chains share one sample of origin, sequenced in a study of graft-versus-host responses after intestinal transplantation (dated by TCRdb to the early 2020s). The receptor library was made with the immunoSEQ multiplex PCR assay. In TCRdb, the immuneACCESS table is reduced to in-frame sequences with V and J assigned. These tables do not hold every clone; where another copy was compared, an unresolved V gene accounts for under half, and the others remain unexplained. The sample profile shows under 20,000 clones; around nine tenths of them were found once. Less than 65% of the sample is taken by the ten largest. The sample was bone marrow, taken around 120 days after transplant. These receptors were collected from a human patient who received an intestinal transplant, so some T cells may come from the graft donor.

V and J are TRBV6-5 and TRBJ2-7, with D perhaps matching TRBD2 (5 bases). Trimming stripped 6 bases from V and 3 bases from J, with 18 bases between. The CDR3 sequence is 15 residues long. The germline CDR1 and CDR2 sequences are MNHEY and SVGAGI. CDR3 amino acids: CASSPRAAKNYEQYF. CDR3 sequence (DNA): TGTGCCAGCAGCCCCAGAGCGGCCAAAAACTACGAGCAGTACTTC.

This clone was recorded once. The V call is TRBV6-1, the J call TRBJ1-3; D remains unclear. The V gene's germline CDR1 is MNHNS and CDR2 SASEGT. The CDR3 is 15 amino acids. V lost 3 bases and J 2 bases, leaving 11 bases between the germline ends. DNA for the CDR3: TGTGCCAGCAGTGACGGGAGGGTTACTGGAAACACCATATATTTT. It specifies CASSDGRVTGNTIYF.

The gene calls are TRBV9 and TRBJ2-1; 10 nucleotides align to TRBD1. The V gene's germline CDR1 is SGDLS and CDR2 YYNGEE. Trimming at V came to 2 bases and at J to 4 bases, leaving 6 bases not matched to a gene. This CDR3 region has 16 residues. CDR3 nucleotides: TGTGCCAGCAGCGTGTTCGGGACAGGGGTATACAATGAGCAGTTCTTC. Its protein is CASSVFGTGVYNEQFF.

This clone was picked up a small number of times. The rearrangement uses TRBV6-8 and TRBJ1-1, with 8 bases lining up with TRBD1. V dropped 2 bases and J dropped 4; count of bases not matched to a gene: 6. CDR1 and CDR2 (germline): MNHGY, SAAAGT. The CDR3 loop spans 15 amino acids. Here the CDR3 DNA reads TGTGCCAGCAGTTACCAGGGGGCAGGTGGCACTGAAGCTTTCTTT. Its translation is CASSYQGAGGTEAFF.

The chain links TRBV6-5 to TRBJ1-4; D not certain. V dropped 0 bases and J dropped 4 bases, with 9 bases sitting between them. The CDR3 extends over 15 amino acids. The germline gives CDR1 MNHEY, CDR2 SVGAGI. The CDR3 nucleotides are TGTGCCAGCAGTTACTCCGGGCCCTTTAATGAAAAACTGTTTTTT. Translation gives CASSYSGPFNEKLFF.

The CDR3 DNA follows: TGTGCCAGCAGCTTATCGGGGGCCAGCTCCTACAATGAGCAGTTCTTC. This gives the protein CASSLSGASSYNEQFF. J is TRBJ2-1 and V is TRBV7-6, with D perhaps assigned TRBD1 or TRBD2 (6 bases each). CDR1 SGHVS and CDR2 FNYEAQ come from the germline V gene. Between the trimmed V and J ends, which lost 2 bases and 0 bases, there was a span of 11 bases. CDR3 length: 16 amino acids.

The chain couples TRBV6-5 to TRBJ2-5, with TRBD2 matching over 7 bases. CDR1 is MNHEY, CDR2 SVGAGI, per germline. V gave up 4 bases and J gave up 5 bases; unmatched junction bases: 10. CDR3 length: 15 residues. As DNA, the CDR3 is TGTGCCAGCAGTTGGGGCAGCGGGGCCGGGGAGACCCAGTACTTC. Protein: CASSWGSGAGETQYF.

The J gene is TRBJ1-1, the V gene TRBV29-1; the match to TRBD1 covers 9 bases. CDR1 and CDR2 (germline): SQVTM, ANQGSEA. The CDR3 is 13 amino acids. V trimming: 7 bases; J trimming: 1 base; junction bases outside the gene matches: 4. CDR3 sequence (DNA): TGCAGCGCTGGACAGGGGTCGAACACTGAAGCTTTCTTT. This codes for CSAGQGSNTEAFF.

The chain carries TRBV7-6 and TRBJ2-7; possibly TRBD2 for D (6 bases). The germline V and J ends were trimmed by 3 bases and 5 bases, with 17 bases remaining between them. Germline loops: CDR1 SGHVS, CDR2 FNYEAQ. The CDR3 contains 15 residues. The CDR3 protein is CASSLAGRPHDEQYF. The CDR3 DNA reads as TGTGCCAGCAGCTTGGCGGGACGGCCGCATGACGAGCAGTACTTC.

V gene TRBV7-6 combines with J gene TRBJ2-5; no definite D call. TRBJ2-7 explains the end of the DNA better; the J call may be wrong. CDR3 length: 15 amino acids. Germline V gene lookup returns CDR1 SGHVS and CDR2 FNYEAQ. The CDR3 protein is CASSLEIGPSYEQYF. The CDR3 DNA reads TGTGCCAGCAGCTTAGAAATTGGCCCGTCCTACGAGCAGTACTTC.

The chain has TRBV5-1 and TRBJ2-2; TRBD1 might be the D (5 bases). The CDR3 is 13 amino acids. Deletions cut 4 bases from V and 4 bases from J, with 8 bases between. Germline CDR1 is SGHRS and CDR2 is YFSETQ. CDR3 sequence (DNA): TGCGCCAGCAGCCCGACAGTCACCGGGGAGCTGTTTTTT. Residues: CASSPTVTGELFF.

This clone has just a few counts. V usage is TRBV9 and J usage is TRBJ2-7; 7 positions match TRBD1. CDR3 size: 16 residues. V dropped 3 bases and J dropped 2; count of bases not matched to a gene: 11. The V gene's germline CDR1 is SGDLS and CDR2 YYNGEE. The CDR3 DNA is TGTGCCAGCAGCGAAGAATCGACAGGGAGCGCCTACGAGCAGTACTTC. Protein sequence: CASSEESTGSAYEQYF. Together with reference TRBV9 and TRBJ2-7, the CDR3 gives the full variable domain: DSGVTQTPKHLITATGQRVTLRCSPRSGDLSVYWYQQSLDQGLQFLIQYYNGEERAKGNILERFSAQQFPDLHSELNLSSLELGDSALYFCASSEESTGSAYEQYFGPGTRLTVT.

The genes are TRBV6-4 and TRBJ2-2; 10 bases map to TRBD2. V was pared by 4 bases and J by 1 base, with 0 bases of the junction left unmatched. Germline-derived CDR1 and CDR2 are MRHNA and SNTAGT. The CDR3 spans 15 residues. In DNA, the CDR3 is TGTGCCAGCAGTGCTAGCGGGGGGAACACCGGGGAGCTGTTTTTT. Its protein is CASSASGGNTGELFF.

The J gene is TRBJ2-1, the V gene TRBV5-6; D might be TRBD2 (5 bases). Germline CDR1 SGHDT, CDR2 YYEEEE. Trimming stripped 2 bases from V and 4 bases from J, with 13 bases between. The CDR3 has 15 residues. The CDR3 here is CASSFVDLSYNEQFF. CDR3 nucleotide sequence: TGTGCCAGCAGCTTCGTGGACTTGTCTTACAATGAGCAGTTCTTC.

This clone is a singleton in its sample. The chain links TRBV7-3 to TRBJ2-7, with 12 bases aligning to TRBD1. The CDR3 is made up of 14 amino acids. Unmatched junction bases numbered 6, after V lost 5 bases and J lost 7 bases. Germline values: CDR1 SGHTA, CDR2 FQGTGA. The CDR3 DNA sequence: TGTGCCAGCAGCCCGGGACAGGGGGCGTTGGAGCAGTACTTC. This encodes CASSPGQGALEQYF.

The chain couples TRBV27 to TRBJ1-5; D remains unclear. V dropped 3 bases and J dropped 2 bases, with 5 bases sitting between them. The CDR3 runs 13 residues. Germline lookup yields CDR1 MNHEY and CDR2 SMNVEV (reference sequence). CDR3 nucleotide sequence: TGTGCCAGCAGTTTTTCGGGCAATCAGCCCCAGCATTTT. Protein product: CASSFSGNQPQHF.

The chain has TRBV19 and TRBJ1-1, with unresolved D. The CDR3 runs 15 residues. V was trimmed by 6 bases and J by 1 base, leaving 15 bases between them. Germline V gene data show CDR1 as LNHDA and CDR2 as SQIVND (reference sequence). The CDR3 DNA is TGTGCCAGTAGCGTAATAGGACTTTCGAACACTGAAGCTTTCTTT. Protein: CASSVIGLSNTEAFF.

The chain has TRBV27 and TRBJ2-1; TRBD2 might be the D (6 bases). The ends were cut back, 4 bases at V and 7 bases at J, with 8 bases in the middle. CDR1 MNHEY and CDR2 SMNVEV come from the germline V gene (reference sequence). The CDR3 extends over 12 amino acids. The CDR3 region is CASSSTSNEQFF. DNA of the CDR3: TGTGCCAGCAGTTCGACTAGTAATGAGCAGTTCTTC.

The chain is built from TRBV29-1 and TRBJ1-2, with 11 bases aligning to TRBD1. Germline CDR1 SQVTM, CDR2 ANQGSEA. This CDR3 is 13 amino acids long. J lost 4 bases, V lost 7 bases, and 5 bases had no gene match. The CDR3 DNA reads TGCAGCGCTCGGGACAGGGGGATCTATGGCTACACCTTC. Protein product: CSARDRGIYGYTF.

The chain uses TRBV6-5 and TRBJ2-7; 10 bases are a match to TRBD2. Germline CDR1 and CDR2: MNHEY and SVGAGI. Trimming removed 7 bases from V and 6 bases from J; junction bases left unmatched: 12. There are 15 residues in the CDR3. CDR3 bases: TGTGCCAGCAATCCCTTAGCGGGAGGAAATGGCGAGCAGTACTTC. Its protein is CASNPLAGGNGEQYF.

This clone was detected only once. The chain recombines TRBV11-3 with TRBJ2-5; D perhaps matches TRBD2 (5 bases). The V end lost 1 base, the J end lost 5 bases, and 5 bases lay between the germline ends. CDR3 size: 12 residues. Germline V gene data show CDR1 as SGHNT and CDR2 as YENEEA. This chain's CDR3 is CASSLGRETQYF. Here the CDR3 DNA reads TGTGCCAGCAGCTTAGGGAGGGAGACCCAGTACTTC.

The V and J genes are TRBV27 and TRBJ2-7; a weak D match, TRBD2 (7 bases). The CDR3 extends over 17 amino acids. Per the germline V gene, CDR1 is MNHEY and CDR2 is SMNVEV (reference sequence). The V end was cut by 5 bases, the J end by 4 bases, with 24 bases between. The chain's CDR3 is CASSPLGGGRLAYEQYF. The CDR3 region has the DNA TGTGCCAGCAGTCCCCTGGGGGGCGGGAGACTTGCTTACGAGCAGTACTTC.

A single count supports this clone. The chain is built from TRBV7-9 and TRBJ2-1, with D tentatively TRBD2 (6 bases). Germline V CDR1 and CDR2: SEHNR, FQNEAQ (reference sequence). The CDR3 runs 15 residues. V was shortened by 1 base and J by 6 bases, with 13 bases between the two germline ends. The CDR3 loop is CASSLVAGNLNEQFF. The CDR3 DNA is TGTGCCAGCAGCTTAGTGGCGGGAAATCTCAATGAGCAGTTCTTC.